A selection of T cell receptor beta chains follows, all from one sample in a study of CXCR3-negative and CXCR3-positive naive CD8 T cells. TCRdb re-called the 5' RACE reads and gives one entry per CDR3 protein, without DNA. This table lists 50,000 to 65,000 distinct CDR3 sequences. The sequenced sample consisted of naive CXCR3+ CD8+ T cells from blood. These TCRs come from a human donor in good health. Some clones in this sample may be carry-over from other donors' samples. Each CDR3 is given with its conserved first and last residue.

cdr3_aa j_call v_call
CASNPDTYNSPLHF TRBJ1-6 TRBV28
CASSQQVERDRLEQYF TRBJ2-7 TRBV6-6
CASSLHLQETLSGANVLTF TRBJ2-6 TRBV28
CSVEDQGAVTGELFF TRBJ2-2 TRBV29-1
CASSSTNPGQKGYTF TRBJ1-2 TRBV13
CASSLSGLAADTQYF TRBJ2-3 TRBV7-8
CSAENSWDTSSGANVLTF TRBJ2-6 TRBV20-1
CASSQDPDGSYEQYF TRBJ2-7 TRBV4-3
CASSYSGDEQYF TRBJ2-7 TRBV6-5
CASSPRTEYEQYF TRBJ2-7 TRBV7-9
CSGVPGDSYEQYF TRBJ2-7 TRBV29-1
CASSYHVGQRAFEMAQHF TRBJ1-5 TRBV6-2/TRBV6-3
CSVRAMPGQVNTEAFF TRBJ1-1 TRBV29-1
CASNPGRGEKLFF TRBJ1-4 TRBV25-1
CASSQGAPDTQYF TRBJ2-3 TRBV27
CASSLDNTATNEKLFF TRBJ1-4 TRBV7-9
CASSASVAGAEAFF TRBJ1-1 TRBV9
CASSYSPSGGYNEQFF TRBJ2-1 TRBV6-5
CASSLDSPGELFF TRBJ2-2 TRBV28
CASSIRDSSYEQYF TRBJ2-7 TRBV7-3
CAISEWSSGYNEQFF TRBJ2-1 TRBV10-3
CASSYAERTGRTDTQYF TRBJ2-3 TRBV6-2/TRBV6-3
CASMVVSSYEQYF TRBJ2-7 TRBV19
CSVGGQGAEAFF TRBJ1-1 TRBV29-1
CASSPGGREQYF TRBJ2-7 TRBV6-5
CASSSIAGPYNEQFF TRBJ2-1 TRBV19